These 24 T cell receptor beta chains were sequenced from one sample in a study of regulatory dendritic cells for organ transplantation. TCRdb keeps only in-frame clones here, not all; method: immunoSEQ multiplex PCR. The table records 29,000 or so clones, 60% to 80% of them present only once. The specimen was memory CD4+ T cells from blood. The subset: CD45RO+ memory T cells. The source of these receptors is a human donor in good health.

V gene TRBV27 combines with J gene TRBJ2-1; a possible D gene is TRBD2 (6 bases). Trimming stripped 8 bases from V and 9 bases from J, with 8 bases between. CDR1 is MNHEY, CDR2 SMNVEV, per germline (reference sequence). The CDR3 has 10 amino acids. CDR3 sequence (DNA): TGTGCCAGCGGGAGGTTTGAGCAGTTCTTC. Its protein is CASGRFEQFF.

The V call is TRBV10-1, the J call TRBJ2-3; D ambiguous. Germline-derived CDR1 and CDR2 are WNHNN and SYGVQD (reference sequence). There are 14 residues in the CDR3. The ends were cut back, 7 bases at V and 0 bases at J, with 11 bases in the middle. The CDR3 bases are TGCGCCAGCAAAACGGAATCTAGCACAGATACGCAGTATTTT. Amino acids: CASKTESSTDTQYF.

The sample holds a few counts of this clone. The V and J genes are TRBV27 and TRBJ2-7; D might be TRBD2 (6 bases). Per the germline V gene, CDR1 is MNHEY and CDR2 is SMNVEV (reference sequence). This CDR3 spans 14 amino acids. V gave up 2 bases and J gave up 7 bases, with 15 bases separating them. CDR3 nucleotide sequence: TGTGCCAGCAGTTTAGTCCCTCTGGGGGGAGAGCAGTACTTC. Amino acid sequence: CASSLVPLGGEQYF.

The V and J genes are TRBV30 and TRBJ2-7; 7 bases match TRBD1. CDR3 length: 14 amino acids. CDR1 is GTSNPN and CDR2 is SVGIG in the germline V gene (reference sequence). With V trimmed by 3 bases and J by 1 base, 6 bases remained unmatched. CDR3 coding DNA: TGTGCCTGGAGGGGGAAGACAGGGTCCTACGAGCAGTACTTC. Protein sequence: CAWRGKTGSYEQYF.

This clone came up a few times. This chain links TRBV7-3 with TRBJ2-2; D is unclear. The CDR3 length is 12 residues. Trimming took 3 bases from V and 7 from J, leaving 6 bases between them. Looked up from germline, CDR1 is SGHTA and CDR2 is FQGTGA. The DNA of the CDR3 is TGTGCCAGCAGCTTTGCGGTCGGGGAGCTGTTTTTT. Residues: CASSFAVGELFF.

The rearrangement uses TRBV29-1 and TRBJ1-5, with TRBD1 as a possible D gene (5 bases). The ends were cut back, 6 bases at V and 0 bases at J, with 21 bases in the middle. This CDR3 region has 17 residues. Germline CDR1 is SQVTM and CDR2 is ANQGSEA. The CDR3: CSVATAGEGSSNQPQHF. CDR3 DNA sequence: TGCAGCGTAGCCACGGCGGGGGAGGGTTCTAGCAATCAGCCCCAGCATTTT.

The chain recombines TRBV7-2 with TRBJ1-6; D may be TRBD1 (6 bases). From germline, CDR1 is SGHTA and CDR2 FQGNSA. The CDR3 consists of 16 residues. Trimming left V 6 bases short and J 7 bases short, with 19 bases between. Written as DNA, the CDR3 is TGTGCCAGCAGACAATACCCGGGGGCGGGGAATTCACCCCTCCACTTT. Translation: CASRQYPGAGNSPLHF.

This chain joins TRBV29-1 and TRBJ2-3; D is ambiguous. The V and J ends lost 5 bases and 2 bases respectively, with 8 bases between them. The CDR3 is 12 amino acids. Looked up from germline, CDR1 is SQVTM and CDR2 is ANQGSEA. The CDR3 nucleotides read TGCAGCGTTTACCTACACACAGATACGCAGTATTTT. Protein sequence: CSVYLHTDTQYF.

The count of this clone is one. The CDR3 sequence is CASSHYPPGANGYTF. CDR3 nucleotides: TGTGCCAGCAGCCATTATCCCCCCGGGGCGAATGGCTACACCTTC. The chain links TRBV7-3 to TRBJ1-2; tentative D call: TRBD1 (5 bases). The CDR3 has 15 amino acids. Deletions cut 5 bases from V and 6 bases from J, with 19 bases between. The germline V gene has CDR1 SGHTA and CDR2 FQGTGA.

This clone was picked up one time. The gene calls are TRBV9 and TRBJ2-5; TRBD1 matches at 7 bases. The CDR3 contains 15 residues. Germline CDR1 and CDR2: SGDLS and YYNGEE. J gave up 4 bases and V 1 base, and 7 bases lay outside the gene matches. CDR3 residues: CASSVKLGDRETQYF. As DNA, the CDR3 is TGTGCCAGCAGCGTAAAGTTAGGGGACAGAGAGACCCAGTACTTC.

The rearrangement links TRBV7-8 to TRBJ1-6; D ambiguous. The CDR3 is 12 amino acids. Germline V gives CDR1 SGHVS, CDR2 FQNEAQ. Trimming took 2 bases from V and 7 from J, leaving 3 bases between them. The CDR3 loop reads CASSLQNSPLHF. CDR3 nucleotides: TGTGCCAGCAGCTTACAGAATTCACCCCTCCACTTT.

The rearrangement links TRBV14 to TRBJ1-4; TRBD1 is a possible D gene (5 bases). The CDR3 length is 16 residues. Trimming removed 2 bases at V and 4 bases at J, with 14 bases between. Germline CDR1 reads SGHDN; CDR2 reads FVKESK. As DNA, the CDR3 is TGTGCCAGCAGCCAAAACTCTGGACACCTTAATGAAAAACTGTTTTTT. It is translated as CASSQNSGHLNEKLFF.

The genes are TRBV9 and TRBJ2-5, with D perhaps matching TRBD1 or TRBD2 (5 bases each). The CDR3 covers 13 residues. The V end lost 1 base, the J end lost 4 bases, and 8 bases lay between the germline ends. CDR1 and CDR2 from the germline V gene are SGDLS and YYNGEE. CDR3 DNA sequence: TGTGCCAGCAGCGTATCAGGGACAGAGACCCAGTACTTC. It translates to CASSVSGTETQYF.

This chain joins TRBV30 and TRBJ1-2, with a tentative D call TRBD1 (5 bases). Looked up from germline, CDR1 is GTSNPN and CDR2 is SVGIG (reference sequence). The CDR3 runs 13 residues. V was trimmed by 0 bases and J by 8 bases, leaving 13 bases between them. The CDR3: CAWSVRDPGGYTF. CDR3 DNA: TGTGCCTGGAGTGTACGGGACCCGGGGGGCTACACCTTC. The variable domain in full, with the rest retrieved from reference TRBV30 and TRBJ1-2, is SQTIHQWPATLVQPVGSPLSLECTVEGTSNPNLYWYRQAAGRGLQLLFYSVGIGQISSEVPQNLSASRPQDRQFILSSKKLLLSDSGFYLCAWSVRDPGGYTFGSGTRLTVV.

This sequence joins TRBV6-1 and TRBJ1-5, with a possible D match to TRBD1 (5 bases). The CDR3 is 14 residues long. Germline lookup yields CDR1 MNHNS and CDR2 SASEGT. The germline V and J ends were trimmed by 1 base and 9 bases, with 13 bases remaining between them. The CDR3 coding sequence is TGTGCCAGCAGTGAAGGGTCAGGGAGGGGGCCCCAGCATTTT. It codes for CASSEGSGRGPQHF.

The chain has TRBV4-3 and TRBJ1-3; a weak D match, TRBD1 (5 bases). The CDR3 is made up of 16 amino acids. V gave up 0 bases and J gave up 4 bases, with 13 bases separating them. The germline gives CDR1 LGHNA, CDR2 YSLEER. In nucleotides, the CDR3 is TGCGCCAGCAGCCAAGATTTGATGGGACGAGGAAACACCATATATTTT. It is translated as CASSQDLMGRGNTIYF.

CDR3: CASSQQGSGANVLTF. The CDR3 DNA is TGTGCCAGCAGTCAACAGGGATCTGGGGCCAACGTCCTGACTTTC. The chain is built from TRBV9 and TRBJ2-6, with D maybe TRBD1 (6 bases). The CDR3 loop spans 15 amino acids. Per the germline V gene, CDR1 is SGDLS and CDR2 is YYNGEE. The V end was cut by 5 bases, the J end by 1 base, with 10 bases between.

CDR3 DNA sequence: TGTGCCAGTAGGGAGGCGGGCTCCGGGACCAACGTCCTGACTTTC. This sequence encodes CASREAGSGTNVLTF. V gene TRBV19 combines with J gene TRBJ2-6, with D maybe TRBD2 (5 bases). Germline V gene data show CDR1 as LNHDA and CDR2 as SQIVND (reference sequence). CDR3 size: 15 residues. V was cut by 6 bases and J by 8 bases, with 17 bases left in between. Together with reference TRBV19 and TRBJ2-6, the CDR3 gives the full variable domain: DGGITQSPKYLFRKEGQNVTLSCEQNLNHDAMYWYRQDPGQGLRLIYYSQIVNDFQKGDIAEGYSVSREKKESFPLTVTSAQKNPTAFYLCASREAGSGTNVLTFGAGSRLTVL.

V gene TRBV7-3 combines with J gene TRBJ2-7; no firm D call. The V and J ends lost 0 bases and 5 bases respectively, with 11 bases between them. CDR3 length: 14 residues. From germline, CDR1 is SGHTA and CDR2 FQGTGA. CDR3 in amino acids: CASSLTGPLNEQYF. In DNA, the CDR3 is TGTGCCAGCAGCTTAACGGGCCCCCTGAACGAGCAGTACTTC. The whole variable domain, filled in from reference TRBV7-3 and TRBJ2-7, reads GAGVSQTPSNKVTEKGKYVELRCDPISGHTALYWYRQSLGQGPEFLIYFQGTGAADDSGLPNDRFFAVRPEGSVSTLKIQRTERGDSAVYLCASSLTGPLNEQYFGPGTRLTVT.

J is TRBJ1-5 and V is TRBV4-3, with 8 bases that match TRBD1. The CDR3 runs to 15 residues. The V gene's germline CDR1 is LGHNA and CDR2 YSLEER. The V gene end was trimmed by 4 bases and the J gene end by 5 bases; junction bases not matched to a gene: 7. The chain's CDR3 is CASSRRTGPDQPQHF. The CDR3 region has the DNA TGCGCCAGCAGCCGTAGGACAGGGCCTGATCAGCCCCAGCATTTT.

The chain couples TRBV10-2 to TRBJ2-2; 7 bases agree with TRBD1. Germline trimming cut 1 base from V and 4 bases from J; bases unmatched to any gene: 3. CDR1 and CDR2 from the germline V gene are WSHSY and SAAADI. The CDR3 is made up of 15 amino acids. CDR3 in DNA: TGCGCCAGCAGTGAGTACAGGGGTCCCACCGGGGAGCTGTTTTTT. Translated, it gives CASSEYRGPTGELFF.

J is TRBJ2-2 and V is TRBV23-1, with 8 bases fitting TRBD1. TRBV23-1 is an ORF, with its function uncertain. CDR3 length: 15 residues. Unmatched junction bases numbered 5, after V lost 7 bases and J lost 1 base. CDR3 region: CASTGQGLNTGELFF. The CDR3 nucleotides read TGCGCCAGCACCGGACAGGGTTTGAACACCGGGGAGCTGTTTTTT.

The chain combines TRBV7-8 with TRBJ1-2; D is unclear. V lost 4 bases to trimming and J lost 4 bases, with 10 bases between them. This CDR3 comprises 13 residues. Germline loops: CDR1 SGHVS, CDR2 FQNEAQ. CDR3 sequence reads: CASSYSPTYGYTF. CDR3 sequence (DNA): TGTGCCAGCAGCTACAGCCCCACCTATGGCTACACCTTC.

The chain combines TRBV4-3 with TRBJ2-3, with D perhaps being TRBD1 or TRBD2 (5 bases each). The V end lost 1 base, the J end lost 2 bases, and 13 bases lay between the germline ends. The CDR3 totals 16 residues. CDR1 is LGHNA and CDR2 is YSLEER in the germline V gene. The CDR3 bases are TGCGCCAGCAGCCAAGGGGGCTCGAGGGTCACAGATACGCAGTATTTT. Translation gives CASSQGGSRVTDTQYF.